Listed here is a single TCR beta chain. Enrollment of patients from Seattle took place during active infection, with longitudinal follow-up. Germline assignment: CDR1 MGHDK and CDR2 SYGVNS. With 10 bases clipped from V and 7 bases from J, the junction kept 10 bases outside the gene matches. The CDR3 has 12 residues. The data originate from a study of blood T cell repertoires in COVID-19. Authors' processing steps: By means of reference gene primer amplification, nucleated cell counts were estimated. TCRdb's table, derived via immunoSEQ multiplex PCR, lists solely in-frame clones and lacks some. From that table come the V and J calls and clone size; the DNA was used to work out D and trimming. The sample lists approximately 70,000 clones, roughly 87% occurring once.

V gene TRBV25-1 combines with J gene TRBJ2-7; TRBD2 matches at 7 bases. The sequence was collected from a woman between 45 and 60 years old with COVID-19, enrolled during active disease. The sample taken for sequencing was peripheral blood. For the CDR3, the DNA is TGTGCCACCAGGACTAGTGAGCGGGAGCAGTACTTC. Its protein product is CATRTSEREQYF.